These 22 T cell receptor beta chains were all obtained from the same sample, sequenced in a study of early T cells in non-severe SARS-CoV-2 infection. TCRdb passed the 5' RACE reads through MiXCR, listing each CDR3 protein once. The sample contains 84,000 or so distinct CDR3 sequences, 9.5% to 13% of which appear only once. The sequenced sample consisted of whole blood. The receptors come from an adult who was a healthcare worker with PCR-confirmed SARS-CoV-2 infection or an uninfected control (not recorded which).

This clonotype was counted at least ten times. The chain employs TRBV5-1 and TRBJ2-2; the D is unclear. Germline V gives CDR1 SGHRS, CDR2 YFSETQ. V was pared by 5 bases and J by 1 base, with 9 bases between. CDR3 size: 14 residues. This CDR3 is CASRRTRNTGELFF. The CDR3 nucleotides read TGCGCCAGCAGGCGGACGAGGAACACCGGGGAGCTGTTTTTT.

This chain connects TRBV20-1 to TRBJ1-2, with a tentative D call TRBD1 (6 bases). The germline CDR1 and CDR2 sequences are DFQATT and SNEGSKA (reference sequence). The CDR3 consists of 13 residues. V gave up 5 bases and J gave up 2 bases, with 12 bases separating them. CDR3 sequence: CSAATGQNYGYTF. DNA for the CDR3: TGCAGTGCTGCGACTGGACAGAACTATGGCTACACCTTC.

This clonotype has just a few counts. The genes are TRBV19 and TRBJ2-6, with TRBD1 matching 9 bases. Germline V lookup: CDR1 LNHDA, CDR2 SQIVND (reference sequence). This CDR3 is built from 18 residues. With 3 bases clipped from V and 0 bases from J, the junction kept 6 bases outside the gene matches. CDR3 amino acids: CASSIRDRVFSGANVLTF. The CDR3 DNA is TGTGCCAGTAGTATCCGGGACAGGGTTTTCTCTGGGGCCAACGTCCTGACTTTC.

The chain's CDR3 is CASSFRYTGELFF. The CDR3 DNA is TGTGCCAGCAGTTTTAGGTACACCGGGGAGCTGTTTTTT. The V gene is TRBV12-3 or TRBV12-4, the J gene TRBJ2-2; D remains unclear. Trimming shortened V by 3 bases and J by 3 bases, and 5 bases separated the two germline ends. The length of the CDR3 is 13 residues.

This clonotype was picked up many times. The V call is TRBV12-3 or TRBV12-4, the J call TRBJ2-3; D remains ambiguous. This CDR3 is built from 14 residues. The V end lost 1 base, the J end lost 4 bases, and 9 bases lay between the germline ends. CDR3 region: CASSLEGWADTQYF. In DNA form, the CDR3 reads TGTGCCAGCAGTTTAGAGGGCTGGGCAGATACGCAGTATTTT.

This clonotype was recorded many times. The V and J genes are TRBV11-2 and TRBJ2-5; 10 bases are shared with TRBD2. CDR3 length: 15 amino acids. Germline V gene data show CDR1 as SGHAT and CDR2 as FQNNGV. The junction had 3 bases not matched to a gene; V was cut back by 4 bases and J by 1 base. CDR3 sequence: CASSSGLAAQETQYF. CDR3 sequence (DNA): TGTGCCAGCAGCTCAGGACTAGCGGCCCAAGAGACCCAGTACTTC.

The table lists this clonotype with many counts. The chain employs TRBV10-2 and TRBJ1-1; D is possibly TRBD1 (6 bases). Trimming took off 6 bases at V and 2 bases at J, with 13 bases between the two ends. Germline CDR1 is WSHSY and CDR2 is SAAADI. CDR3 length: 14 residues. CDR3 amino acids: CASSRGAVNTEAFF. The CDR3 nucleotides read TGCGCCAGCAGCAGGGGCGCGGTAAACACTGAAGCTTTCTTT.

This clonotype was counted ten times or more. The V gene is TRBV5-1, the J gene TRBJ2-4, with TRBD1 matching 9 bases. The CDR3 is made up of 15 amino acids. Germline assignment: CDR1 SGHRS and CDR2 YFSETQ. V shed 4 bases, J shed 5 bases, and the junction held 7 bases outside the gene matches. In DNA, the CDR3 is TGCGCCAGCAGCCCATCCGGGACAGGGCAAAACATTCAGTACTTC. It specifies CASSPSGTGQNIQYF.

The CDR3 DNA reads as TGCAGTGCCGCCAACAGGGGGCGTGATGAGCAGTTCTTC. Its translation: CSAANRGRDEQFF. This chain uses TRBV20-1 with TRBJ2-1; 9 bases fit TRBD1. Per germline, CDR1 DFQATT and CDR2 SNEGSKA (reference sequence). CDR3 length: 13 amino acids. V gave up 6 bases and J gave up 8 bases; unmatched junction bases: 8.

This clonotype was found a few times. The chain has TRBV29-1 and TRBJ2-5, with 9 bases fitting TRBD1. CDR1 is SQVTM and CDR2 is ANQGSEA in the germline V gene. V lost 7 bases and J lost 5; bases outside the gene matches: 2. This CDR3 has 11 amino acids. The CDR3 DNA is TGCAGCGGCGGGACAGGGGAGACCCAGTACTTC. It yields the protein CSGGTGETQYF.

In this sample, this clonotype turned up a few times. The chain employs TRBV9 and TRBJ2-7, with a tentative D call TRBD1 (5 bases). The germline V and J ends were trimmed by 0 bases and 1 base, with 11 bases remaining between them. This CDR3 is built from 15 residues. Looked up from germline, CDR1 is SGDLS and CDR2 is YYNGEE. For the CDR3, the DNA is TGTGCCAGCAGCGTAGGTCCAGGGCCGTCCTACGAGCAGTACTTC. Protein: CASSVGPGPSYEQYF.

The sample holds a few counts of this clonotype. V usage is TRBV11-3 and J usage is TRBJ2-2, with D perhaps TRBD1 (7 bases). V was trimmed by 8 bases and J by 3 bases, leaving 16 bases between them. The CDR3 spans 15 residues. The germline V gene has CDR1 SGHNT and CDR2 YENEEA. CDR3 nucleotide sequence: TGTGCCAGCCTCCCTCAGGGGGGCCACACCGGGGAGCTGTTTTTT. Protein: CASLPQGGHTGELFF. The whole variable domain, remainder taken from reference TRBV11-3 and TRBJ2-2, is EAGVVQSPRYKIIEKKQPVAFWCNPISGHNTLYWYLQNLGQGPELLIRYENEEAVDDSQLPKDRFSAERLKGVDSTLKIQPAELGDSAVYLCASLPQGGHTGELFFGEGSRLTVL.

The gene calls are TRBV5-1 and TRBJ2-5, with 7 bases identical to TRBD1. The trim removed 0 bases at V and 3 bases at J, leaving 5 bases unmatched. CDR1 SGHRS and CDR2 YFSETQ come from the germline V gene. This CDR3 has 15 amino acids. The CDR3 is CASSLAGTEKETQYF. CDR3 in DNA: TGCGCCAGCAGCTTGGCGGGGACAGAGAAAGAGACCCAGTACTTC.

This clonotype has a count of ten or more. V is TRBV5-6 and J is TRBJ1-2; D remains unclear. Trimming removed 4 bases at V and 2 bases at J, with 9 bases between. Germline values: CDR1 SGHDT, CDR2 YYEEEE. This CDR3 is built from 13 residues. The CDR3 protein is CASSQDTNYGYTF. The CDR3 region has the DNA TGTGCCAGCAGCCAAGACACCAACTATGGCTACACCTTC.

Many counts were recorded for this clonotype. The gene calls are TRBV11-2 and TRBJ2-1; 8 bases match TRBD1. Per germline, CDR1 SGHAT and CDR2 FQNNGV. Trimming cost V 4 bases and J 9 bases; bases outside gene matches: 5. The CDR3 extends over 13 amino acids. The CDR3 nucleotides read TGTGCCAGCAGCTACAGGGGGAGGACTGAGCAGTTCTTC. Residues: CASSYRGRTEQFF.

As concerns this clonotype: One end of the junction varies from germline; a read error may be responsible. This chain uses TRBV7-7 with TRBJ1-1, with D unresolved. The CDR3 contains 13 residues. The germline CDR1 and CDR2 sequences are SSHAT and FNYEAQ (reference sequence). The CDR3 DNA reads TGTGCTAGCAGCTTGGGGTGGGGAACTGAAGCTTTCTTT. It encodes CASSLGWGTEAFF.

This clonotype was detected ten times or more. CDR3 protein: CASSLMGAGTDTQYF. CDR3 DNA: TGTGCCAGCAGCTTGATGGGGGCGGGCACAGATACGCAGTATTTT. The chain links TRBV5-4 to TRBJ2-3; D possibly corresponds to TRBD1 (6 bases). Germline CDR1 SGHNT, CDR2 YYREEE (reference sequence). The V and J ends lost 1 base and 1 base respectively, with 10 bases between them. The CDR3 spans 15 residues.

The chain carries TRBV4-2 and TRBJ1-4, with TRBD1 matching 8 bases. V lost 3 bases, J lost 8 bases, and 5 bases stayed unmatched. Germline lookup yields CDR1 LGHNA and CDR2 YNFKEQ. This CDR3 has 14 residues. The CDR3 DNA follows: TGTGCCAGCAGCCACGGGACAGGAGGAGAAAAACTGTTTTTT. This translates into CASSHGTGGEKLFF.

This clonotype showed up many times. J is TRBJ2-7 and V is TRBV30, with D perhaps matching TRBD1 (5 bases). CDR3 length equals 14 residues. V was pared by 0 bases and J by 3 bases, with 12 bases between. CDR1 and CDR2 (germline): GTSNPN, SVGIG (reference sequence). CDR3 residues: CAWSVSRELYEQYF. The CDR3 coding sequence is TGTGCCTGGAGTGTGTCCAGGGAACTCTACGAGCAGTACTTC.

This clonotype came up many times. This rearrangement joins TRBV5-1 to TRBJ2-2, with 9 bases matching TRBD2. The CDR3 covers 15 residues. The V gene's germline CDR1 is SGHRS and CDR2 YFSETQ. The V gene end was trimmed by 0 bases and the J gene end by 4 bases; junction bases not matched to a gene: 1. Here the CDR3 DNA reads TGCGCCAGCAGCTTGGGGACTAGCGCCACCGGGGAGCTGTTTTTT. It codes for CASSLGTSATGELFF.

This clonotype was seen a handful of times. The chain combines TRBV19 with TRBJ2-3; D is possibly TRBD2 (6 bases). V was trimmed by 4 bases and J by 2 bases, leaving 16 bases between them. CDR3 length equals 16 residues. Looked up from germline, CDR1 is LNHDA and CDR2 is SQIVND (reference sequence). CDR3 region: CASSTGDSLTTDTQYF. DNA for the CDR3: TGTGCCAGTAGTACCGGGGACTCCTTAACCACAGATACGCAGTATTTT.

This clonotype occurred many times. This rearrangement joins TRBV2 to TRBJ2-2; D possibly corresponds to TRBD1 (6 bases). This CDR3 is built from 15 residues. V was trimmed by 6 bases and J by 4 bases, leaving 15 bases between them. The germline V gene has CDR1 SNHLY and CDR2 FYNNEI. CDR3 in DNA: TGTGCCAGCAGGAAGACGGACAGCCCCACCGGGGAGCTGTTTTTT. Translation gives CASRKTDSPTGELFF.